What follows are 5 T cell receptor beta chains derived from one specimen sequenced in a study of Tregs in tolerant kidney transplant recipients. Mixed chimerism was transient after nonmyeloablative marrow transplants from related graft donors. Libraries were prepared by immunoSEQ multiplex PCR; TCRdb keeps only in-frame clonotypes and omits some of them. The table lists 20,000 to 30,000 clones. The specimen comprised CD4+ T cells from blood (PBMCs), sampled 6 months after the transplant. Every receptor here comes from a human patient who received a combined kidney and bone marrow transplant. Some T cells may be supplied by the graft donor.

On this clone itself: The CDR3 end falls 3 residues outside the read, so it is completed with the germline J gene. This sequence joins TRBV12-5 and TRBJ1-2; the D is unclear. V was pared by 2 bases and J by 3 bases, with 7 bases between. CDR1 and CDR2 from the germline V gene are LGHNT and FRNRAP. The CDR3 loop spans 13 amino acids. Here the CDR3 reads CASGLQTDYGYTF. CDR3 DNA (partial): TGTGCTAGTGGTTTGCAGACTGACTATGGC.

Note on this clone: Sequencing ends 3 residues short of the CDR3 end; the germline J gene provides the rest. This chain links TRBV18 with TRBJ1-6; the D is unclear. CDR3 size: 12 residues. Germline values: CDR1 KGHSH, CDR2 LQKENI. This CDR3 is CASSPRASPLHF. The sequenced part of the CDR3 DNA is TGTGCCAGCTCACCGAGAGCAAGTCCC.

In the case of this clone: The read is 3 residues too short to cover the CDR3 end, so that end is filled in from the germline J gene. This sequence joins TRBV12-3 or TRBV12-4 and TRBJ1-2, with D possibly TRBD1 on 6 matching bases. Trimming stripped 6 bases from V and 2 bases from J, with 16 bases between. The CDR3 sequence is 15 residues long. This CDR3 is CASSFRGGLNYGYTF. Partial CDR3 DNA: TGTGCCAGCAGCTTTAGGGGGGGCCTAAACTATGGC.

Comment on this clone: The read ends 3 residues shy of where the CDR3 ends; the end is completed using the germline J gene. The chain joins TRBV27 to TRBJ2-7; 7 positions match TRBD2. Germline lookup yields CDR1 MNHEY and CDR2 SMNVEV (reference sequence). Trimming cost V 4 bases and J 3 bases; bases outside gene matches: 6. The CDR3 is made up of 14 amino acids. CDR3 bases read: TGTGCCAGCAGTTCTACGGGACTATTCTACGAG. Translating gives CASSSTGLFYE. The whole CDR3 reads CASSSTGLFYEQYF.

In regard to this clone: Read coverage stops 3 residues before the CDR3 terminus; the germline J gene supplies the remainder. The rearrangement uses TRBV6-1 and TRBJ2-7, with 10 bases that match TRBD1. The V segment lost 3 bases and the J segment 5 bases; nucleotides outside the gene matches: 7. The length of the CDR3 is 15 residues. CDR1 MNHNS and CDR2 SASEGT come from the germline V gene. This chain's CDR3 is CASSEGDRGVHEQYF. The CDR3 bases that were read are TGTGCCAGCAGTGAGGGGGACAGGGGTGTCCACGAG.